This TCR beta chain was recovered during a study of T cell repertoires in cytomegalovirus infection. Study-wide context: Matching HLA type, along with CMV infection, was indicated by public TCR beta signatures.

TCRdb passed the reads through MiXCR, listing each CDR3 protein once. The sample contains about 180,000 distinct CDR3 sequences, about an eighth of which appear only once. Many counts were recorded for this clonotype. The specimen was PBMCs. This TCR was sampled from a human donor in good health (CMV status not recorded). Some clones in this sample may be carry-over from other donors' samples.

The CDR3 bases are TGTGCCAGCAGCTCCATACTCCCAGGGGGAGGACAGCCCCAGCATTTT. Its translation: CASSSILPGGGQPQHF. This chain uses TRBV7-8 with TRBJ1-5, with TRBD1 identical over 7 bases. The junction had 13 bases not matched to a gene; V was cut back by 4 bases and J by 7 bases. The germline gives CDR1 SGHVS, CDR2 FQNEAQ. This CDR3 comprises 16 residues.